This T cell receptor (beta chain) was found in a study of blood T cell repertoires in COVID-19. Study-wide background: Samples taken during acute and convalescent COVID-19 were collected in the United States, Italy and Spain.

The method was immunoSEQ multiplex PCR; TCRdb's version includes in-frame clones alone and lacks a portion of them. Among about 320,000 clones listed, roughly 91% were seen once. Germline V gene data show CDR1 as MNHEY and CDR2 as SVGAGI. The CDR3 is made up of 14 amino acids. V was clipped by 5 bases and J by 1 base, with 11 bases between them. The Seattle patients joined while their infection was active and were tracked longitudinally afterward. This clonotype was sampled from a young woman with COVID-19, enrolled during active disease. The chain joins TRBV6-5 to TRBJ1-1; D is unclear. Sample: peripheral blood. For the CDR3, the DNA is TGTGCCAGCAGTATCCGAATCAGGAACACTGAAGCTTTCTTT. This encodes CASSIRIRNTEAFF.